These 27 T cell receptor beta chains were sequenced from one sample in a study of cytomegalovirus exposure and HLA in healthy donors. In the PCR, 60 Vbeta and 13 Jbeta primers were used. The protocol was immunoSEQ multiplex PCR, while the TCRdb copy is restricted to in-frame clones and leaves out a portion. The top ten clones hold 7.7% of a sample with approximately 120,000 clones, under 80% of them seen once. Sequenced material: PBMCs. The receptors come from a woman in her forties or fifties in good health and CMV-seropositive.

The chain combines TRBV5-1 with TRBJ2-7; possible D gene TRBD1, 6 bases. Trimming took off 3 bases at V and 12 bases at J, with 16 bases between the two ends. The germline V gene encodes CDR1 SGHRS and CDR2 YFSETQ. There are 12 residues in the CDR3. CDR3 DNA: TGCGCCAGCAGCTCGTTACAGGGTAATGCGTACTTC. Its translation: CASSSLQGNAYF.

V gene TRBV13 combines with J gene TRBJ1-2, with TRBD1 as a possible D gene (6 bases). Germline V gives CDR1 PRHDT, CDR2 FYEKMQ (reference sequence). V was clipped by 3 bases and J by 4 bases, with 12 bases between them. This CDR3 has 14 amino acids. The CDR3 loop is CASSFLQGAYGYTF. The CDR3 DNA reads as TGTGCCAGCAGCTTCCTACAGGGCGCCTATGGCTACACCTTC.

The V and J genes are TRBV10-2 and TRBJ1-5; D is perhaps TRBD1 (5 bases). Germline CDR1 WSHSY, CDR2 SAAADI. CDR3 length: 12 amino acids. Between the trimmed V and J ends, which lost 4 bases and 7 bases, there was a span of 8 bases. CDR3 bases: TGCGCCAGCAGTGCCCCAGGGCAGCCCCAGCATTTT. Amino acids: CASSAPGQPQHF.

The rearrangement links TRBV19 to TRBJ2-3, with D tentatively TRBD2 (7 bases). V lost 9 bases, J lost 2 bases, and 18 bases lay in between. This CDR3 region has 15 residues. Germline CDR1 LNHDA, CDR2 SQIVND (reference sequence). CDR3 sequence (DNA): TGTGCCAGGCAACGGCGGGGGCGTTTCACAGATACGCAGTATTTT. Encoded protein: CARQRRGRFTDTQYF.

The chain links TRBV2 to TRBJ2-5; D is possibly TRBD2 (5 bases). CDR3 length equals 12 residues. Germline V CDR1 and CDR2: SNHLY, FYNNEI. V was trimmed by 7 bases and J by 0 bases, leaving 6 bases between them. The CDR3 loop reads CASKDYQETQYF. The CDR3 coding sequence is TGTGCCAGCAAGGACTACCAAGAGACCCAGTACTTC.

This sequence joins TRBV5-8 and TRBJ2-7; 7 bases are a match to TRBD1. This CDR3 has 16 residues. Germline CDR1 is SGHTS and CDR2 is YDEGEE. J gave up 2 bases and V 4 bases, and 12 bases lay outside the gene matches. DNA of the CDR3: TGTGCCAGCAGCCATATGACCGGGACAGAAACCTACGAGCAGTACTTC. Its translation: CASSHMTGTETYEQYF.

The V and J genes are TRBV9 and TRBJ2-5, with D unclear. V was clipped by 7 bases and J by 5 bases, with 9 bases between them. This CDR3 spans 11 amino acids. In germline, CDR1 is SGDLS, CDR2 YYNGEE. CDR3 amino acids: CASAASETQYF. CDR3 DNA sequence: TGTGCCAGCGCGGCGTCGGAGACCCAGTACTTC. Looking up the rest from reference TRBV9 and TRBJ2-5 gives the full variable domain: DSGVTQTPKHLITATGQRVTLRCSPRSGDLSVYWYQQSLDQGLQFLIQYYNGEERAKGNILERFSAQQFPDLHSELNLSSLELGDSALYFCASAASETQYFGPGTRLLVL.

The chain uses TRBV27 and TRBJ1-3; perhaps TRBD1 as D (5 bases). The V end lost 6 bases, the J end lost 3 bases, and 15 bases lay between the germline ends. CDR3 length: 15 residues. Germline V lookup: CDR1 MNHEY, CDR2 SMNVEV (reference sequence). The CDR3: CASREYTGDGNTIYF. In nucleotides, the CDR3 is TGTGCCAGCAGGGAATACACAGGAGATGGAAACACCATATATTTT.

This chain uses TRBV7-2 with TRBJ1-2; 7 nucleotides agree with TRBD1. Germline trimming cut 1 base from V and 8 bases from J; bases unmatched to any gene: 10. Germline loops: CDR1 SGHTA, CDR2 FQGNSA. This CDR3 region has 15 residues. The DNA for the CDR3 is TGTGCCAGCAGCTTAGAGGGGGGACAGTCCCTCGGCTACACCTTC. It encodes CASSLEGGQSLGYTF. The entire variable domain, with the rest obtained from reference TRBV7-2 and TRBJ1-2, is as follows: GAGVSQSPSNKVTEKGKDVELRCDPISGHTALYWYRQSLGQGLEFLIYFQGNSAPDKSGLPSDRFSAERTGGSVSTLTIQRTQQEDSAVYLCASSLEGGQSLGYTFGSGTRLTVV.

V gene TRBV29-1 combines with J gene TRBJ2-1; TRBD2 might be the D (6 bases). Germline assignment: CDR1 SQVTM and CDR2 ANQGSEA. CDR3 length: 14 amino acids. The V end was cut by 3 bases, the J end by 2 bases, with 11 bases between. CDR3 residues: CSVDLAEAYNEQFF. In DNA form, the CDR3 reads TGCAGCGTTGACTTAGCGGAGGCCTACAATGAGCAGTTCTTC.

This clone turned up a few times. This chain links TRBV18 with TRBJ1-2, with 7 bases that match TRBD1. The CDR3 extends over 14 amino acids. J lost 8 bases, V lost 6 bases, and 12 bases had no gene match. Germline V gene data show CDR1 as KGHSH and CDR2 as LQKENI. The DNA of the CDR3 is TGTGCCAGCTCGTCGGGACAGTCCGCGCGGGGCTACACCTTC. Residues: CASSSGQSARGYTF.

J is TRBJ2-3 and V is TRBV4-1; 9 positions agree with TRBD2. Germline trimming cut 3 bases from V and 5 bases from J; bases unmatched to any gene: 12. There are 17 residues in the CDR3. The germline V gene encodes CDR1 MGHRA and CDR2 YSYEKL. The CDR3 DNA reads as TGCGCCAGCAGCCACCTTATGGGAGCGGGAGGAGGAGATACGCAGTATTTT. Translated: CASSHLMGAGGGDTQYF.

This sequence joins TRBV7-3 and TRBJ2-7; 9 nucleotides match TRBD1. The CDR3 is 16 amino acids. From germline, CDR1 is SGHTA and CDR2 FQGTGA. After removal of 6 bases from V and 0 bases from J, the junction contained 9 bases not matched to a gene. The CDR3 reads CASRPTGGWSSYEQYF. The CDR3 region has the DNA TGTGCCAGCAGACCCACAGGGGGCTGGAGCTCCTACGAGCAGTACTTC.

This clone was seen only a few times. The chain combines TRBV29-1 with TRBJ1-5; maybe TRBD1 (6 bases). The CDR3 length is 13 residues. Trimming took 1 base from V and 6 from J, leaving 10 bases between them. The germline V gene has CDR1 SQVTM and CDR2 ANQGSEA. The CDR3 region has the DNA TGCAGCGTTGAAGGGGGGCCGGGTCAGCCCCAGCATTTT. Translated, it gives CSVEGGPGQPQHF.

The rearrangement uses TRBV7-2 and TRBJ1-5; D is unclear. Trimming pared 2 bases from V and 8 bases from J, leaving 13 bases between. This CDR3 comprises 14 residues. CDR1 is SGHTA, CDR2 FQGNSA, per germline. The CDR3 sequence: CASSLRVRGEPQHF. CDR3 sequence (DNA): TGTGCCAGCAGCTTAAGGGTCCGCGGGGAGCCCCAGCATTTT. Drawing the rest from reference TRBV7-2 and TRBJ1-5, the complete variable domain is GAGVSQSPSNKVTEKGKDVELRCDPISGHTALYWYRQSLGQGLEFLIYFQGNSAPDKSGLPSDRFSAERTGGSVSTLTIQRTQQEDSAVYLCASSLRVRGEPQHFGDGTRLSIL.

This clone was found a few times. The chain recombines TRBV5-1 with TRBJ1-1; D perhaps matches TRBD1 (5 bases). Germline CDR1 and CDR2: SGHRS and YFSETQ. The germline V and J ends were trimmed by 4 bases and 1 base, with 11 bases remaining between them. The CDR3 contains 14 residues. CDR3 coding DNA: TGCGCCAGCAGCCCCCCTGGACAGAACACTGAAGCTTTCTTT. As protein: CASSPPGQNTEAFF.

The gene calls are TRBV6-6 and TRBJ2-4; 7 positions match TRBD1. Per the germline V gene, CDR1 is MNHNY and CDR2 is SVGAGI (reference sequence). The CDR3 contains 16 residues. V was clipped by 2 bases and J by 5 bases; unmatched bases: 9. The CDR3 nucleotides read TGTGCCAGCAGTTACCATACTAACAGGGGCCAAAACATTCAGTACTTC. Translation: CASSYHTNRGQNIQYF.

CDR3 loop: CASSSGLAGDTQYF. The CDR3 DNA is TGTGCCAGCAGCTCCGGACTAGCGGGAGATACGCAGTATTTT. The rearrangement links TRBV5-4 to TRBJ2-3; 11 bases map to TRBD2. CDR1 is SGHNT and CDR2 is YYREEE in the germline V gene (reference sequence). The CDR3 consists of 14 residues. V shed 3 bases and J 5 bases; nucleotides not matched to a gene: 2.

This clone was picked up one time. The V call is TRBV6-5, the J call TRBJ1-2; TRBD1 matches at 8 bases. Germline V gives CDR1 MNHEY, CDR2 SVGAGI. The CDR3 loop spans 15 amino acids. The V and J ends lost 6 bases and 3 bases, in that order; junction bases with no gene match: 9. The CDR3 DNA is TGTGCCAGCAGCCCATGGACAGGGAGAGACTATGGCTACACCTTC. Translating gives CASSPWTGRDYGYTF.

The chain employs TRBV6-5 and TRBJ2-5; the D is unclear. The CDR3 loop spans 14 amino acids. Per germline, CDR1 MNHEY and CDR2 SVGAGI. Trimming shortened V by 2 bases and J by 5 bases, and 12 bases separated the two germline ends. As DNA, the CDR3 is TGTGCCAGCAGTTACAGAGGCTTAGTGGAGACCCAGTACTTC. It translates to CASSYRGLVETQYF.

The chain carries TRBV9 and TRBJ2-2; D might be TRBD2 (5 bases). This CDR3 has 15 amino acids. The germline gives CDR1 SGDLS, CDR2 YYNGEE. Between the trimmed V and J ends, which lost 0 bases and 4 bases, there was a span of 10 bases. CDR3 sequence: CASSVGRSSTGELFF. DNA of the CDR3: TGTGCCAGCAGCGTAGGGAGGTCGAGCACCGGGGAGCTGTTTTTT.

The chain is built from TRBV5-6 and TRBJ2-7; D may be TRBD2 (7 bases). The CDR3 sequence is 14 residues long. V shed 1 base and J shed 2 bases, with 10 bases lying between them. Germline-derived CDR1 and CDR2 are SGHDT and YYEEEE. CDR3 sequence: CASSLRGGTYEQYF. The CDR3 region has the DNA TGTGCCAGCAGCTTGAGGGGGGGGACCTACGAGCAGTACTTC.

This chain links TRBV7-2 with TRBJ1-3; maybe TRBD1 (6 bases). Germline V CDR1 and CDR2: SGHTA, FQGNSA. The V and J ends lost 2 bases and 2 bases respectively, with 10 bases between them. This CDR3 is 15 amino acids long. CDR3 coding DNA: TGTGCCAGCAGCTTATCGGCAGGGGCTGGAAACACCATATATTTT. Protein: CASSLSAGAGNTIYF.

This clone was seen more than once but under ten times. The V and J genes are TRBV5-1 and TRBJ2-3; possible D gene TRBD2, 6 bases. The V end lost 4 bases, the J end lost 3 bases, and 15 bases lay between the germline ends. Per the germline V gene, CDR1 is SGHRS and CDR2 is YFSETQ. The length of the CDR3 is 15 residues. CDR3 sequence (DNA): TGCGCCAGCAGCAAGGGGTGGGGGAGGACAGATACGCAGTATTTT. Amino acids: CASSKGWGRTDTQYF.

The chain recombines TRBV6-6 with TRBJ1-1, with D unresolved. The CDR3 is 13 residues long. V lost 1 base and J lost 4, with 7 bases in between. Germline-derived CDR1 and CDR2 are MNHNY and SVGAGI (reference sequence). The CDR3 sequence: CASSYFGGTEAFF. DNA of the CDR3: TGTGCCAGCAGTTACTTCGGCGGCACTGAAGCTTTCTTT.

The chain is built from TRBV18 and TRBJ1-5; 9 bases line up with TRBD1. Germline CDR1 is KGHSH and CDR2 is LQKENI. J was trimmed by 10 bases and V by 3 bases; bases with no gene match: 7. CDR3 length equals 14 residues. In DNA, the CDR3 is TGTGCCAGCTCACCCGGGACAGGGATTGTACCCCAGCATTTT. Translation: CASSPGTGIVPQHF.

This rearrangement joins TRBV15 to TRBJ1-4; D is unresolved. V lost 1 base to trimming and J lost 5 bases, with 11 bases between them. The CDR3 is made up of 15 amino acids. Germline loops: CDR1 LNHNV, CDR2 YYDKDF (reference sequence). The CDR3 loop is CATSRGGEFNEKLFF. The CDR3 DNA follows: TGTGCCACCAGCAGAGGCGGGGAATTCAATGAAAAACTGTTTTTT.